The rows below give T cell receptor beta chains drawn from one sample of a study of PD-L1 blockade in urothelial cancer. Some clones are missing from TCRdb's copy, which holds only in-frame ones; the method was immunoSEQ multiplex PCR. The profile shows tens of thousands of clones, about 86% of them singletons. This sample comprised PBMCs, obtained around atezolizumab (anti-PD-L1) treatment. Source of these receptors: a man aged 60-69 years with urothelial cancer. Each CDR3 is given with its conserved first and last residue. A D gene is named only where the DNA matches it firmly. The size of a clone is reported for some rows only, either as once, few or many, or as a class for expanded clones.

j_call cdr3_length d_call clone_size v_call cdr3_nt cdr3_aa
TRBJ1-2 14 . . TRBV5-1 TGCGCCAGCAGCTCACCAGGGGAAGACTATGGCTACACCTTC CASSSPGEDYGYTF
TRBJ2-3 15 TRBD1 . TRBV28 TGTGCCAGCAGAACAACAGGGGGCTTCACAGATACGCAGTATTTT CASRTTGGFTDTQYF
TRBJ1-1 15 TRBD1 . TRBV7-9 TGTGCCAGCAGCTACCGACAGGGGCCGAACACTGAAGCTTTCTTT CASSYRQGPNTEAFF
TRBJ2-1 14 . . TRBV2 TGTGCCAGCAGTGGACAGCTCAACTACAATGAGCAGTTCTTC CASSGQLNYNEQFF
TRBJ2-2 17 . . TRBV5-1 TGCGCCAGCAGCCGGGGGTTAGGGGCTGGTGGCACCGGGGAGCTGTTTTTT CASSRGLGAGGTGELFF
TRBJ1-2 14 TRBD1 . TRBV19 TGTGCCAGTAGTTCCCCCGGGACAGGGCATGGCTACACCTTC CASSSPGTGHGYTF
TRBJ2-3 15 . . TRBV6-4 TGTGCCAGCCCCCTTTGGGGGACTGGCACAGATACGCAGTATTTT CASPLWGTGTDTQYF
TRBJ1-6 16 . . TRBV7-2 TGTGCCAGCAGCTTAGGGGGTTGGGGGCCGGGCTCACCCCTCCACTTT CASSLGGWGPGSPLHF
TRBJ1-6 14 . . TRBV19 TGTGCCAGTAGTACCGGACAAATTAATTCACCCCTCCACTTT CASSTGQINSPLHF
TRBJ2-2 18 TRBD1 . TRBV7-3 TGTGCCAGCGGCCCCTCCCCCGGGACAGGGTTCAACACCGGGGAGCTGTTTTTT CASGPSPGTGFNTGELFF
TRBJ2-5 15 . . TRBV5-1 TGCGCCAGCAGCTTGGCACTAGGCCACCAAGAGACCCAGTACTTC CASSLALGHQETQYF
TRBJ2-3 15 . . TRBV11-2 TGTGCCAGCAGCTTAGACCGCGGGAGCACAGATACGCAGTATTTT CASSLDRGSTDTQYF
TRBJ1-1 13 . . TRBV7-3 TGTGCCAGCCTGAGGGAACCGAACACTGAAGCTTTCTTT CASLREPNTEAFF
TRBJ2-1 14 . . TRBV6-1 TGTGCCAGCAGTGCCCAGGACACTCACAATGAGCAGTTCTTC CASSAQDTHNEQFF
TRBJ2-4 16 TRBD2 once TRBV28 TGTGCCAGCAGTTTTAGCGGGAGGCCCAGTTGGGGCATTCAGTACTTC CASSFSGRPSWGIQYF
TRBJ1-5 16 TRBD1 . TRBV7-9 TGTGCCAGCAGCCGCCAGGGACAGGGCGGGAATCAGCCCCAGCATTTT CASSRQGQGGNQPQHF
TRBJ2-2 15 TRBD2 . TRBV28 TGTGCCAGCAGTTGGCTAGCGGACTACACCGGGGAGCTGTTTTTT CASSWLADYTGELFF
TRBJ2-2 16 . . TRBV4-2 TGTGCCAGCAGCCTAACGGATGGGGGGGCCCCCGGGGAGCTGTTTTTT CASSLTDGGAPGELFF
TRBJ2-3 16 . . TRBV18 TGTGCCAGCTCACCATCCGGACTTGTCAGTCGAAATACGCAGTATTTT CASSPSGLVSRNTQYF
TRBJ2-7 16 TRBD1 . TRBV6-5 TGTGCCAGCAGTTTCTTAGGACAGGGGGCGCGATACGAGCAGTACTTC CASSFLGQGARYEQYF
TRBJ2-7 16 . . TRBV7-9 TGTGCCAGCAGCCGTATCCCACGAACGACAGGACACGAGCAGTACTTC CASSRIPRTTGHEQYF
TRBJ2-3 15 . . TRBV7-2 TGTGCCAGCAGCCCGGACAGCTTGGGCACAGATACGCAGTATTTT CASSPDSLGTDTQYF
TRBJ2-5 16 TRBD2 few TRBV7-3 TGTGCCAGCACCACCCGGGGTGGAGGGGAGGGAGAGACCCAGTACTTC CASTTRGGGEGETQYF
TRBJ2-2 14 TRBD1 . TRBV27 TGTGCCAGCGTCGGGACAGGGGGCCCCGGGGAGCTGTTTTTT CASVGTGGPGELFF
TRBJ1-4 12 . . TRBV30 TGTGCCTGGAGTGTATTGACGCGGGAACTGTTTTTT CAWSVLTRELFF